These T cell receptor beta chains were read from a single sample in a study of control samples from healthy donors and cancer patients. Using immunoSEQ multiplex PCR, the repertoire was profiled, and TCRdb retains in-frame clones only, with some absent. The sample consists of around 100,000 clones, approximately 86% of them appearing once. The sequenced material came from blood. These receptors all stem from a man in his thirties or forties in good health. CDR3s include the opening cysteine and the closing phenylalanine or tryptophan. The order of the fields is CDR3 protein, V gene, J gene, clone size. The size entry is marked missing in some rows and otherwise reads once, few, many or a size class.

CDR3 protein: CASSGDRGGQPQHF
V gene: TRBV19
J gene: TRBJ1-5
clone size: .

CDR3 protein: CASSPRGSTGANVLTF
V gene: TRBV3-1/TRBV3-2
J gene: TRBJ2-6
clone size: .

CDR3 protein: CASSLSLVLAAGELFF
V gene: TRBV7-9
J gene: TRBJ2-2
clone size: .

CDR3 protein: CASSQDFDEQFF
V gene: TRBV4-1
J gene: TRBJ2-1
clone size: .

CDR3 protein: CASSLGGTGGNTIYF
V gene: TRBV5-5
J gene: TRBJ1-3
clone size: .

CDR3 protein: CASSGTSGSINEQFF
V gene: TRBV2
J gene: TRBJ2-1
clone size: .

CDR3 protein: CATSRDRVGSGTPTYEQYF
V gene: TRBV15
J gene: TRBJ2-7
clone size: .

CDR3 protein: CAWKRTWSNEQFF
V gene: TRBV30
J gene: TRBJ2-1
clone size: .

CDR3 protein: CASSVQAGRSYNEQFF
V gene: TRBV9
J gene: TRBJ2-1
clone size: .

CDR3 protein: CASRKTGVGETQYF
V gene: TRBV2
J gene: TRBJ2-5
clone size: .

CDR3 protein: CASQTGAGGNEQFF
V gene: TRBV27
J gene: TRBJ2-1
clone size: .

CDR3 protein: CASSLGDQETQYF
V gene: TRBV12-3/TRBV12-4
J gene: TRBJ2-5
clone size: .

CDR3 protein: CAWSVGVPYNEQFF
V gene: TRBV30
J gene: TRBJ2-1
clone size: .

CDR3 protein: CASSLVPGINQPQHF
V gene: TRBV7-2
J gene: TRBJ1-5
clone size: .

CDR3 protein: CASSHLGGRGYGYTF
V gene: TRBV5-4
J gene: TRBJ1-2
clone size: .

CDR3 protein: CASSQIRGRDNTGELFF
V gene: TRBV4-3
J gene: TRBJ2-2
clone size: .

CDR3 protein: CSVGGSPTGWTDTQYF
V gene: TRBV29-1
J gene: TRBJ2-3
clone size: .

CDR3 protein: CAVGRDSLPNTEAFF
V gene: TRBV10-3
J gene: TRBJ1-1
clone size: .

CDR3 protein: CASSLREGNTIYF
V gene: TRBV27
J gene: TRBJ1-3
clone size: .

CDR3 protein: CASSEPGGVEQYF
V gene: TRBV2
J gene: TRBJ2-7
clone size: .

CDR3 protein: CASSFENYGYTF
V gene: TRBV28
J gene: TRBJ1-2
clone size: .

CDR3 protein: CASSGLADNSNTGELFF
V gene: TRBV7-9
J gene: TRBJ2-2
clone size: .

CDR3 protein: CASSSSRGEAFF
V gene: TRBV27
J gene: TRBJ1-1
clone size: .

CDR3 protein: CASSPSGSRTDTQYF
V gene: TRBV5-1
J gene: TRBJ2-3
clone size: .

CDR3 protein: CASSWTGVSSNQPQHF
V gene: TRBV6-5
J gene: TRBJ1-5
clone size: once

CDR3 protein: CASSGGLSSYNEQFF
V gene: TRBV13
J gene: TRBJ2-1
clone size: .

CDR3 protein: CASSLFPRGRAGELFF
V gene: TRBV28
J gene: TRBJ2-2
clone size: .